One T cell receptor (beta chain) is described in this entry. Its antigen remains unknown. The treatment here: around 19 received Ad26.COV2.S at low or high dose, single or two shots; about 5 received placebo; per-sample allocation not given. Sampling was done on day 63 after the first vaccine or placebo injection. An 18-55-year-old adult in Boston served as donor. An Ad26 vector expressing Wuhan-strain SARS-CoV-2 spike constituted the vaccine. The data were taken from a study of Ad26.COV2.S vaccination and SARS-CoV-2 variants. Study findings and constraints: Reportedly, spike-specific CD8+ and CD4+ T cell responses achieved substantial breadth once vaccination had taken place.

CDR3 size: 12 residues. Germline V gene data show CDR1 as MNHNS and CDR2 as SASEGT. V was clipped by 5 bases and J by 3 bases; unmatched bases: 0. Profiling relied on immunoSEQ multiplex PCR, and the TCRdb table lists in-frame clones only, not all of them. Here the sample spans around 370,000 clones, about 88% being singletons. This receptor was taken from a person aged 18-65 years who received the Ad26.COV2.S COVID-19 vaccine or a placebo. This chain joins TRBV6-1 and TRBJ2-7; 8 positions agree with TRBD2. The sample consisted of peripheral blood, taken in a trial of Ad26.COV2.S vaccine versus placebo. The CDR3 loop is CASSREGYEQYF. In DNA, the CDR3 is TGTGCCAGCAGTCGGGAGGGCTACGAGCAGTACTTC.